The 30 T cell receptor beta chains in this list originate from one sample, sequenced in a study of pediatric ulcerative colitis. TCRdb's table, derived via immunoSEQ multiplex PCR, lists solely in-frame clones and lacks some. Of about 32,000 clones listed, 82% are singletons. The material sequenced was blood. These receptors were taken from a boy between 10 and 17 years old with severe ulcerative colitis.

The chain carries TRBV19 and TRBJ1-2; D is uncertain. Germline values: CDR1 LNHDA, CDR2 SQIVND (reference sequence). This CDR3 has 14 amino acids. The V gene lost 0 bases and the J gene lost 4 bases, with 9 bases spanning the gap. CDR3 in DNA: TGTGCCAGTAGTATAGAATACCCAACCTATGGCTACACCTTC. This codes for CASSIEYPTYGYTF.

V is TRBV7-2 and J is TRBJ2-7, with 7 bases identical to TRBD1. CDR3 length: 16 amino acids. V lost 0 bases, J lost 5 bases, and 10 bases stayed unmatched. Looked up from germline, CDR1 is SGHTA and CDR2 is FQGNSA. CDR3 in DNA: TGTGCCAGCAGCTTAGCCCCGACAGGGCTGAACGACGAGCAGTACTTC. Protein: CASSLAPTGLNDEQYF.

The V gene is TRBV4-1, the J gene TRBJ2-1; 10 bases agree with TRBD1. CDR1 and CDR2 from the germline V gene are MGHRA and YSYEKL. V lost 7 bases to trimming and J lost 9 bases; unmatched junction nucleotides: 9. CDR3 length: 14 amino acids. CDR3 region: CASMGQGFPPEQFF. As DNA, the CDR3 is TGCGCCAGCATGGGACAGGGGTTTCCCCCTGAGCAGTTCTTC.

The chain joins TRBV7-2 to TRBJ1-1; 7 nucleotides agree with TRBD1. This CDR3 has 15 residues. Germline V gene data show CDR1 as SGHTA and CDR2 as FQGNSA. J was trimmed by 2 bases and V by 3 bases; bases with no gene match: 6. CDR3 loop: CASSLLRGGNTEAFF. DNA of the CDR3: TGTGCCAGCAGCTTGCTCAGGGGGGGAAACACTGAAGCTTTCTTT.

This clone has only one observation. The CDR3 loop is CASSYSDNYGYTF. The CDR3 DNA reads TGTGCCAGCAGTTACTCAGATAACTATGGCTACACCTTC. The V and J genes are TRBV6-6 and TRBJ1-2; no reliable D call. Trimming left V 0 bases short and J 1 base short, with 3 bases between. CDR3 length equals 13 residues. Germline values: CDR1 MNHNY, CDR2 SVGAGI (reference sequence).

The sample holds a few counts of this clone. The chain recombines TRBV9 with TRBJ1-1; D call uncertain. CDR3 size: 14 residues. CDR1 and CDR2 (germline): SGDLS, YYNGEE. V lost 0 bases and J lost 2, with 8 bases in between. The CDR3 DNA is TGTGCCAGCAGCGTAGGGCAGATCAACACTGAAGCTTTCTTT. This sequence encodes CASSVGQINTEAFF.

CDR3 nucleotide sequence: TGTGCCAGCTCACAGGGCAGCCCGCATGAAAAACTGTTTTTT. Protein product: CASSQGSPHEKLFF. This chain joins TRBV18 and TRBJ1-4; no clear D gene. Trimming stripped 4 bases from V and 6 bases from J, with 12 bases between. The CDR3 is 14 amino acids. Germline assignment: CDR1 KGHSH and CDR2 LQKENI. The whole variable domain, filled in from reference TRBV18 and TRBJ1-4, reads NAGVMQNPRHLVRRRGQEARLRCSPMKGHSHVYWYRQLPEEGLKFMVYLQKENIIDESGMPKERFSAEFPKEGPSILRIQQVVRGDSAAYFCASSQGSPHEKLFFGSGTQLSVL.

This sequence joins TRBV13 and TRBJ2-3; 8 nucleotides match TRBD1. The germline V gene encodes CDR1 PRHDT and CDR2 FYEKMQ (reference sequence). Germline trimming cut 5 bases from V and 5 bases from J; bases unmatched to any gene: 9. The CDR3 is 15 residues long. In nucleotides, the CDR3 is TGTGCCAGCAGCCCCAGGGGGACAGGATTAGATACGCAGTATTTT. Protein: CASSPRGTGLDTQYF.

The genes are TRBV6-7 and TRBJ2-7, with 8 bases matching TRBD2. TRBV6-7 is reported as an ORF; its role is uncertain. V trimming: 9 bases; J trimming: 2 bases; junction bases outside the gene matches: 6. The CDR3 is 13 residues long. This chain's CDR3 is CARLLAAAYEQYF. The CDR3 DNA is TGTGCCAGGTTACTAGCGGCGGCCTACGAGCAGTACTTC.

The chain combines TRBV6-5 with TRBJ1-6; possibly TRBD1 for D (6 bases). There are 16 residues in the CDR3. CDR1 and CDR2 (germline): MNHEY, SVGAGI. Trimming cost V 1 base and J 1 base, with 8 bases left between them. This chain's CDR3 is CASSYFTGSYNSPLHF. The DNA of the CDR3 is TGTGCCAGCAGTTACTTCACAGGGTCCTATAATTCACCCCTCCACTTT.

The table lists this clone with a count of one. The chain has TRBV7-8 and TRBJ1-6, with D unclear. The V end was cut by 5 bases, the J end by 10 bases, with 18 bases between. This CDR3 has 15 amino acids. Germline CDR1 and CDR2: SGHVS and FQNEAQ. The DNA for the CDR3 is TGTGCCAGCAGCCCCCGCCGGGGTTCGGGATCACCCCTCCACTTT. Amino acids: CASSPRRGSGSPLHF.

As concerns this clone: The conserved phenylalanine or tryptophan is not found at the CDR3 terminus, so this likely reflects a read error. V usage is TRBV7-2 and J usage is TRBJ1-2; no clear D. CDR3 length equals 16 residues. V was pared by 2 bases and J by 2 bases, with 15 bases between. The germline V gene encodes CDR1 SGHTA and CDR2 FQGNSA. The CDR3 reads CASSLLSGRGNYGYTL. The CDR3 nucleotides read TGTGCCAGCAGCTTACTCTCTGGGCGGGGAAACTATGGCTACACCCTC.

J is TRBJ2-7 and V is TRBV6-4, with 9 bases aligning to TRBD1. After removal of 5 bases from V and 4 bases from J, the junction contained 6 bases not matched to a gene. Germline-derived CDR1 and CDR2 are MRHNA and SNTAGT. CDR3 length: 14 amino acids. The CDR3 loop reads CASSNGQGRYEQYF. The DNA for the CDR3 is TGTGCCAGCAGTAACGGACAGGGGAGGTACGAGCAGTACTTC.

The chain's CDR3 is CASSGGGYEQYF. The CDR3 nucleotides are TGTGCCAGCAGCGGGGGAGGCTACGAGCAGTACTTC. This chain connects TRBV9 to TRBJ2-7, with TRBD2 as a possible D gene (6 bases). The germline CDR1 and CDR2 sequences are SGDLS and YYNGEE. The CDR3 spans 12 residues. Between the trimmed V and J ends, which lost 3 bases and 3 bases, there was a span of 7 bases.

The V gene is TRBV5-1, the J gene TRBJ1-2; TRBD1 agrees at 8 bases. Per the germline V gene, CDR1 is SGHRS and CDR2 is YFSETQ. The CDR3 has 15 amino acids. After removal of 4 bases from V and 2 bases from J, the junction contained 7 bases not matched to a gene. The CDR3 bases are TGCGCCAGCAGCGGGCAGACAGGGGTGAACTATGGCTACACCTTC. This translates into CASSGQTGVNYGYTF.

The chain couples TRBV9 to TRBJ2-7; TRBD1 matches 9 bases. V dropped 2 bases and J dropped 6; count of bases not matched to a gene: 3. Germline V lookup: CDR1 SGDLS, CDR2 YYNGEE. The CDR3 consists of 13 residues. As DNA, the CDR3 is TGTGCCAGCAGCGTCGGGACAGGGTTCGAGCAGTACTTC. Protein product: CASSVGTGFEQYF.

The chain joins TRBV5-6 to TRBJ2-1, with TRBD2 matching 10 bases. Looked up from germline, CDR1 is SGHDT and CDR2 is YYEEEE. V was pared by 2 bases and J by 4 bases, with 3 bases of the junction left unmatched. The CDR3 covers 15 residues. CDR3 nucleotides: TGTGCCAGCAGCTTACCAGCGGGGGGGTACAATGAGCAGTTCTTC. Translating it yields CASSLPAGGYNEQFF.

In DNA form, the CDR3 reads TGCGCCAGCAGCTTCGGACAGACCTACGAGCAGTACTTC. Translated: CASSFGQTYEQYF. The V gene is TRBV5-1, the J gene TRBJ2-7, with D possibly being TRBD1 (6 bases). V was pared by 2 bases and J by 2 bases, with 8 bases between. The CDR3 is made up of 13 amino acids. Germline V gene lookup returns CDR1 SGHRS and CDR2 YFSETQ.

The genes are TRBV6-4 and TRBJ2-1; 10 nucleotides match TRBD2. The CDR3 is 16 residues long. The V gene end was trimmed by 7 bases and the J gene end by 6 bases; junction bases not matched to a gene: 12. Germline CDR1 MRHNA, CDR2 SNTAGT. CDR3 sequence reads: CASKASGGAGGNEQFF. DNA for the CDR3: TGTGCCAGCAAGGCGAGCGGGGGGGCCGGTGGCAATGAGCAGTTCTTC.

For the CDR3, the DNA is TGTGCCAGCAGTCCCAACAGGTTGGAGACCCAGTACTTC. It is translated as CASSPNRLETQYF. The V gene is TRBV7-2, the J gene TRBJ2-5; possible D gene TRBD1, 5 bases. The CDR3 runs to 13 residues. Germline V gene lookup returns CDR1 SGHTA and CDR2 FQGNSA. The V end lost 6 bases, the J end lost 5 bases, and 13 bases lay between the germline ends.

The rearrangement joins TRBV25-1 to TRBJ1-2; D gene uncertain. Per the germline V gene, CDR1 is MGHDK and CDR2 is SYGVNS. V lost 3 bases and J lost 0, with 5 bases in between. This CDR3 comprises 13 residues. CDR3: CASSEPANYGYTF. In DNA, the CDR3 is TGTGCCAGCAGTGAGCCTGCTAACTATGGCTACACCTTC.

This chain joins TRBV4-3 and TRBJ1-2; no clear D. V was clipped by 1 base and J by 1 base, with 16 bases between them. This CDR3 is built from 17 residues. The germline V gene has CDR1 LGHNA and CDR2 YSLEER. The CDR3 DNA reads as TGCGCCAGCAGCCAAGCTCATACAAGGGAGATTAACTATGGCTACACCTTC. Translated, it gives CASSQAHTREINYGYTF.

The genes are TRBV30 and TRBJ1-6; D is unresolved. This CDR3 comprises 14 residues. Germline-derived CDR1 and CDR2 are GTSNPN and SVGIG (reference sequence). V dropped 2 bases and J dropped 6 bases, with 11 bases sitting between them. The CDR3 sequence is CAWSIRGRNSPLHF. The CDR3 bases are TGTGCCTGGAGTATTCGAGGACGTAATTCACCCCTCCACTTT.

This chain links TRBV5-4 with TRBJ1-2; 8 bases agree with TRBD1. Per the germline V gene, CDR1 is SGHNT and CDR2 is YYREEE (reference sequence). The V segment lost 4 bases and the J segment 2 bases; nucleotides outside the gene matches: 4. The CDR3 is 14 amino acids. The CDR3 region is CASSETGDNYGYTF. CDR3 bases: TGTGCCAGCAGCGAGACAGGGGACAACTATGGCTACACCTTC. Complete variable domain (other parts from reference TRBV5-4 and TRBJ1-2): ETGVTQSPTHLIKTRGQQVTLRCSSQSGHNTVSWYQQALGQGPQFIFQYYREEENGRGNFPPRFSGLQFPNYSSELNVNALELDDSALYLCASSETGDNYGYTFGSGTRLTVV.

The chain combines TRBV2 with TRBJ2-7, with no clear D. Looked up from germline, CDR1 is SNHLY and CDR2 is FYNNEI. The CDR3 runs to 12 residues. Between the trimmed V and J ends, which lost 5 bases and 7 bases, there was a span of 12 bases. This CDR3 is CASSRNAWEQYF. The CDR3 coding sequence is TGTGCCAGCAGTCGAAACGCGTGGGAGCAGTACTTC.

The chain employs TRBV6-5 and TRBJ2-7; TRBD1 matches 7 bases. The CDR3 length is 14 residues. After removal of 2 bases from V and 6 bases from J, the junction contained 7 bases not matched to a gene. CDR1 and CDR2 (germline): MNHEY, SVGAGI. The chain's CDR3 is CASSYPDRVGEQYF. The CDR3 nucleotides are TGTGCCAGCAGTTACCCAGACAGGGTAGGCGAGCAGTACTTC.

The chain uses TRBV7-2 and TRBJ1-6, with 12 bases matching TRBD1. CDR3 length: 16 residues. The V segment lost 5 bases and the J segment 7 bases; nucleotides outside the gene matches: 6. The germline CDR1 and CDR2 sequences are SGHTA and FQGNSA. This CDR3 reads CASSPGQGALNSPLHF. The DNA of the CDR3 is TGTGCCAGCAGCCCGGGACAGGGGGCACTGAATTCACCCCTCCACTTT.

The chain has TRBV6-1 and TRBJ1-1, with D hard to call. Germline V lookup: CDR1 MNHNS, CDR2 SASEGT. The germline V and J ends were trimmed by 3 bases and 8 bases, with 7 bases remaining between them. There are 11 residues in the CDR3. The CDR3 loop reads CASSERVEAFF. CDR3 bases: TGTGCCAGCAGTGAGAGGGTCGAAGCTTTCTTT.

The rearrangement links TRBV6-5 to TRBJ1-2; no definite D call. CDR3 length: 14 residues. CDR1 is MNHEY, CDR2 SVGAGI, per germline. With 0 bases removed from V and 9 bases from J, the gap between germline ends came to 14 bases. CDR3: CASSYSGFLISYTF. The CDR3 DNA sequence: TGTGCCAGCAGTTACTCGGGGTTTTTGATAAGCTACACCTTC.

The chain links TRBV14 to TRBJ1-3; D unclear. Germline-derived CDR1 and CDR2 are SGHDN and FVKESK. The V end was cut by 1 base, the J end by 3 bases, with 7 bases between. This CDR3 comprises 14 residues. The CDR3 sequence is CASSQGGSGNTIYF. CDR3 coding DNA: TGTGCCAGCAGCCAAGGGGGTAGTGGAAACACCATATATTTT.